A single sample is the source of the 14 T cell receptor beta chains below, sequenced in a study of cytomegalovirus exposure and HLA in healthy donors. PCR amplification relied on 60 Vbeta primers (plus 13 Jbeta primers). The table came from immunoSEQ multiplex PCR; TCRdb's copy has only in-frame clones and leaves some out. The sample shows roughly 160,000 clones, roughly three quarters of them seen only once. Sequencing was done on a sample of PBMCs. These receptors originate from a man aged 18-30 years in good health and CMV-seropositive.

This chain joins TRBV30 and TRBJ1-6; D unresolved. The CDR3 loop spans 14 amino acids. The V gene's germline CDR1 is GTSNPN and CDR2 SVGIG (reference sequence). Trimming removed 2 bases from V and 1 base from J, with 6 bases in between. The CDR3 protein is CAWSPRSYNSPLHF. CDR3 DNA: TGTGCCTGGAGTCCTCGGTCCTATAATTCACCCCTCCACTTT.

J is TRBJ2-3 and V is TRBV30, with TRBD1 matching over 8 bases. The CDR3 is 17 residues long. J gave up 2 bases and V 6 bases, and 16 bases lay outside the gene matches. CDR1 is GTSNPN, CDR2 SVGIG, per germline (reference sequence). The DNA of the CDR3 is TGTGCCTGCGAAGATCCGGGACAGGTAGCTCCCACAGATACGCAGTATTTT. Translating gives CACEDPGQVAPTDTQYF. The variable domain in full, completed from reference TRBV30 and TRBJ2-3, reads SQTIHQWPATLVQPVGSPLSLECTVEGTSNPNLYWYRQAAGRGLQLLFYSVGIGQISSEVPQNLSASRPQDRQFILSSKKLLLSDSGFYLCACEDPGQVAPTDTQYFGPGTRLTVL.

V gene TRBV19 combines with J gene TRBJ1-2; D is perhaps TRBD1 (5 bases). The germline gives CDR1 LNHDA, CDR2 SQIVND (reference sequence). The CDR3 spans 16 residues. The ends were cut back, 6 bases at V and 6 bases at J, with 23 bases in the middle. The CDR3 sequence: CASSLAKRVGTHGYTF. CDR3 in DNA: TGTGCCAGTAGCCTTGCAAAAAGGGTCGGGACTCATGGCTACACCTTC.

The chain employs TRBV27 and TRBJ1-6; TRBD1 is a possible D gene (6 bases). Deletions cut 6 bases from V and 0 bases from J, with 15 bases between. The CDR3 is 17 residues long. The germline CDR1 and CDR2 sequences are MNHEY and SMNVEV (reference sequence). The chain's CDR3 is CASSRGAGASYNSPLHF. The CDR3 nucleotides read TGTGCCAGCAGCCGGGGGGCAGGGGCCTCCTATAATTCACCCCTCCACTTT.

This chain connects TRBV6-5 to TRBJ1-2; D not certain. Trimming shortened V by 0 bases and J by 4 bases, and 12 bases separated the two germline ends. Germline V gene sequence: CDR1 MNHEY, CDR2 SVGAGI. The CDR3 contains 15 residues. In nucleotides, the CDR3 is TGTGCCAGCAGTTACTCAGAGGGTGATGGCTATGGCTACACCTTC. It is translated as CASSYSEGDGYGYTF.

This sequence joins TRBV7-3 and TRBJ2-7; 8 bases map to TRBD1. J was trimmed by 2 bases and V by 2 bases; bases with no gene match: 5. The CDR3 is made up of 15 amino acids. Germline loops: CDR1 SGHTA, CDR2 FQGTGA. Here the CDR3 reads CASSLLTGVAYEQYF. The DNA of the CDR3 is TGTGCCAGCAGCTTACTGACAGGGGTGGCCTACGAGCAGTACTTC.

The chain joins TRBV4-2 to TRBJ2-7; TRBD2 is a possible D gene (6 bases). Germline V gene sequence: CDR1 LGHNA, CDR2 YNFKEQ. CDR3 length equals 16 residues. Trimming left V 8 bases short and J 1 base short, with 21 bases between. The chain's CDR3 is CASGTIGGLRSYEQYF. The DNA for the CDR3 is TGTGCCAGCGGAACGATCGGGGGACTGAGGTCCTACGAGCAGTACTTC.

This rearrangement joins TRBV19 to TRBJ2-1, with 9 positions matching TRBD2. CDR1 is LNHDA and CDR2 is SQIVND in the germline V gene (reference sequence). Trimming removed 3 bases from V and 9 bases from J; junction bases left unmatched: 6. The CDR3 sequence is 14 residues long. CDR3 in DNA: TGTGCCAGTAGTATCCGGAGCGGGGGGCCTGAGCAGTTCTTC. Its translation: CASSIRSGGPEQFF.

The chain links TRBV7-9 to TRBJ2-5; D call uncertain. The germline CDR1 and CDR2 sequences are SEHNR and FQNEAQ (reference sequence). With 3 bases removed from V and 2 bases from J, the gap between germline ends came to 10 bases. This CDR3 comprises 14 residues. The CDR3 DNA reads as TGTGCCAGCAGCTTCTTGGGCAGTCAAGAGACCCAGTACTTC. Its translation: CASSFLGSQETQYF.

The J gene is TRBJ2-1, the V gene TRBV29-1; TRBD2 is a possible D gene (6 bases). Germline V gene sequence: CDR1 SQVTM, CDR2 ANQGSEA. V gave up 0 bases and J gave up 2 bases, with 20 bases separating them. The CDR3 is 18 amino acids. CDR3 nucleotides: TGCAGCGTTGAAGATGGATCCCTCCCGGGAGCCACCTACAATGAGCAGTTCTTC. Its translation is CSVEDGSLPGATYNEQFF.

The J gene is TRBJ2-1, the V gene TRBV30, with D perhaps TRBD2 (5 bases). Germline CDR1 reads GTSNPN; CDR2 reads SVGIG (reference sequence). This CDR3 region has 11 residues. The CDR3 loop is CAGSGYNEQFF. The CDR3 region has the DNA TGTGCTGGGAGCGGTTACAATGAGCAGTTCTTC.

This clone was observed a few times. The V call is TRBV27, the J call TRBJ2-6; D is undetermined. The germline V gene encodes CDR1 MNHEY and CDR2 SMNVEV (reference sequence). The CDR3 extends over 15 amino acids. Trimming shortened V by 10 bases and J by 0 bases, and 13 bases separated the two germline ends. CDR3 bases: TGTGCCACCAAGCGCGGCGGCTCTGGGGCCAACGTCCTGACTTTC. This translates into CATKRGGSGANVLTF.

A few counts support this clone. This CDR3 is CASSPGTGVREQYF. The CDR3 DNA is TGTGCCAGCTCACCTGGGACAGGGGTGCGCGAGCAGTACTTC. The chain recombines TRBV18 with TRBJ2-7; 10 nucleotides agree with TRBD1. The CDR3 contains 14 residues. Per germline, CDR1 KGHSH and CDR2 LQKENI. The V segment lost 3 bases and the J segment 6 bases; nucleotides outside the gene matches: 5.

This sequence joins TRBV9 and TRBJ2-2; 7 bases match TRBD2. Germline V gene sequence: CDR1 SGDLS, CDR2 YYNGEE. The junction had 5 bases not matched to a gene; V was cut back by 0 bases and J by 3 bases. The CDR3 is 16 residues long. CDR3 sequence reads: CASSVATGLYTGELFF. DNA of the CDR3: TGTGCCAGCAGCGTAGCTACGGGACTATACACCGGGGAGCTGTTTTTT.